This TCR beta chain was captured by sequencing in a study of immune cell composition in non-small cell lung cancer. The method was immunoSEQ multiplex PCR; TCRdb's version includes in-frame clones alone and lacks a portion of them. The table has roughly 16,000 clones, 70% to 80% seen once. Normal lung was taken at the farthest possible site, at least 3 cm from tumour. Germline lookup yields CDR1 SNHLY and CDR2 FYNNEI. Trimming stripped 7 bases from V and 6 bases from J, with 9 bases between. The CDR3 is 12 amino acids. This sample was shared with a second study, whose subject was CD4 T cells in lung cancer.

The V gene is TRBV2, the J gene TRBJ2-2; D gene ambiguous. The source material was non-adjacent lung tissue. This TCR was recovered from a human donor with non-small cell lung cancer. DNA of the CDR3: TGTGCCAGCAAAGAAGGAGCCGGGGAGCTGTTTTTT. Translated, it gives CASKEGAGELFF.